This passage covers 10 T cell receptor beta chains from one sample sequenced in a study of cytomegalovirus exposure and HLA in healthy donors. The study ran its PCR with 60 Vbeta and 13 Jbeta primers. TCRdb's table, derived via immunoSEQ multiplex PCR, lists solely in-frame clones and lacks some. The sample shows about 130,000 clones, around 83% of them seen only once. Sequencing used PBMCs. The receptors derive from a man in his fifties or sixties in good health and CMV-seronegative.

V and J are TRBV4-2 and TRBJ2-3; TRBD1 aligns across 11 bases. With V trimmed by 1 base and J by 4 bases, 1 base remained unmatched. CDR3 length: 15 amino acids. The germline CDR1 and CDR2 sequences are LGHNA and YNFKEQ. The CDR3 here is CASSQAGQGADTQYF. The CDR3 region has the DNA TGTGCCAGCAGCCAAGCGGGACAGGGGGCAGATACGCAGTATTTT.

This clone showed up just a few times. V gene TRBV2 combines with J gene TRBJ2-7, with D maybe TRBD1 (7 bases). V was shortened by 5 bases and J by 3 bases, with 11 bases between the two germline ends. In germline, CDR1 is SNHLY, CDR2 FYNNEI. CDR3 length: 13 residues. Here the CDR3 DNA reads TGTGCCAGCAGTAGACAGGGAGGCTACGAGCAGTACTTC. This encodes CASSRQGGYEQYF. The full variable domain, its missing parts supplied by reference TRBV2 and TRBJ2-7, is EPEVTQTPSHQVTQMGQEVILRCVPISNHLYFYWYRQILGQKVEFLVSFYNNEISEKSEIFDDQFSVERPDGSNFTLKIRSTKLEDSAMYFCASSRQGGYEQYFGPGTRLTVT.

The chain has TRBV9 and TRBJ2-3, with TRBD2 as a possible D gene (6 bases). CDR1 and CDR2 (germline): SGDLS, YYNGEE. V lost 3 bases and J 4 bases, leaving 12 bases between the germline ends. This CDR3 has 14 amino acids. As DNA, the CDR3 is TGTGCCAGCAGCGCAGATCAGCGGGCAGATACGCAGTATTTT. Protein: CASSADQRADTQYF.

The chain uses TRBV4-2 and TRBJ1-4, with D perhaps TRBD1 (5 bases). Germline CDR1 and CDR2: LGHNA and YNFKEQ. This CDR3 is 15 amino acids long. The V gene lost 1 base and the J gene lost 0 bases, with 6 bases spanning the gap. This CDR3 is CASSQAGTTNEKLFF. The CDR3 DNA is TGTGCCAGCAGCCAAGCAGGGACAACTAATGAAAAACTGTTTTTT.

V gene TRBV5-4 combines with J gene TRBJ2-7, with D possibly TRBD2 on 7 matching bases. The V gene's germline CDR1 is SGHNT and CDR2 YYREEE (reference sequence). CDR3 length: 16 residues. Trimming took 0 bases from V and 3 from J, leaving 16 bases between them. DNA of the CDR3: TGTGCCAGCAGCTTGGGGGGGGCGGGGGTGTTCTACGAGCAGTACTTC. It is translated as CASSLGGAGVFYEQYF.

The CDR3 coding sequence is TGTGCCAGCAGTGAGGCGGGCGGTCCTAACTATGGCTACACCTTC. Protein: CASSEAGGPNYGYTF. This chain uses TRBV6-4 with TRBJ1-2; D call uncertain. Trimming shortened V by 3 bases and J by 0 bases, and 11 bases separated the two germline ends. Looked up from germline, CDR1 is MRHNA and CDR2 is SNTAGT. This CDR3 comprises 15 residues.

The chain combines TRBV7-2 with TRBJ2-7; no clear D gene. Trimming pared 4 bases from V and 3 bases from J, leaving 4 bases between. Germline CDR1 and CDR2: SGHTA and FQGNSA. The CDR3 extends over 11 amino acids. The CDR3 here is CASSSFYEQYF. In nucleotides, the CDR3 is TGTGCCAGCAGCTCCTTCTACGAGCAGTACTTC.

This clone was seen once. This chain connects TRBV20-1 to TRBJ1-2; perhaps TRBD1 as D (6 bases). The V gene lost 8 bases and the J gene lost 7 bases, with 14 bases spanning the gap. This CDR3 spans 11 amino acids. Germline V gene lookup returns CDR1 DFQATT and CDR2 SNEGSKA (reference sequence). The CDR3 here is CSPGAMGGYTF. The CDR3, as DNA: TGCAGTCCAGGGGCAATGGGTGGCTACACCTTC.

The rearrangement uses TRBV16 and TRBJ1-5, with 12 positions matching TRBD1. With 4 bases clipped from V and 6 bases from J, the junction kept 10 bases outside the gene matches. The CDR3 runs to 17 residues. Germline CDR1 and CDR2: KGHSY and FQNENV. The CDR3 is CASSRRTGTGGGQPQHF. As DNA, the CDR3 is TGTGCCAGCAGCCGGCGTACAGGGACAGGGGGCGGTCAGCCCCAGCATTTT.

The rearrangement links TRBV7-2 to TRBJ2-1, with TRBD2 identical over 7 bases. The CDR3 length is 15 residues. With 3 bases clipped from V and 4 bases from J, the junction kept 6 bases outside the gene matches. Germline CDR1 SGHTA, CDR2 FQGNSA. DNA for the CDR3: TGTGCCAGCAGCTTCTTGGGGGGGGGATACAATGAGCAGTTCTTC. Its protein product is CASSFLGGGYNEQFF. The full variable domain, in which reference TRBV7-2 and TRBJ2-1 provide the parts outside the CDR3, is GAGVSQSPSNKVTEKGKDVELRCDPISGHTALYWYRQSLGQGLEFLIYFQGNSAPDKSGLPSDRFSAERTGGSVSTLTIQRTQQEDSAVYLCASSFLGGGYNEQFFGPGTRLTVL.